Presented here are 28 T cell receptor beta chains from one specimen sequenced in a study of cytomegalovirus exposure and HLA in healthy donors. Assay used: immunoSEQ multiplex PCR; TCRdb lists only in-frame clones, some missing. Here the sample spans around 190,000 clones, 81% being singletons. Sequencing used PBMCs. The source of these receptors is a woman in her thirties in good health and CMV-seronegative.

The rearrangement uses TRBV19 and TRBJ2-2; D may be TRBD2 (6 bases). Germline CDR1 and CDR2: LNHDA and SQIVND (reference sequence). Trimming pared 7 bases from V and 1 base from J, leaving 10 bases between. The CDR3 totals 14 residues. The CDR3 DNA follows: TGTGCCAGTAACGGGAGAGTGAACACCGGGGAGCTGTTTTTT. This gives the protein CASNGRVNTGELFF.

J is TRBJ2-7 and V is TRBV28; TRBD2 might be the D (5 bases). This CDR3 region has 14 residues. V lost 2 bases, J lost 2 bases, and 10 bases lay in between. Germline V gene data show CDR1 as MDHEN and CDR2 as SYDVKM. The CDR3 protein is CASSLQDFTYEQYF. In DNA form, the CDR3 reads TGTGCCAGCAGTTTACAGGACTTCACCTACGAGCAGTACTTC.

The rearrangement links TRBV6-1 to TRBJ2-3; 8 positions match TRBD2. Germline V gives CDR1 MNHNS, CDR2 SASEGT. The CDR3 has 15 amino acids. The V gene end was trimmed by 3 bases and the J gene end by 5 bases; junction bases not matched to a gene: 7. The CDR3 sequence is CASSEALAGRDTQYF. CDR3 sequence (DNA): TGTGCCAGCAGTGAGGCCCTAGCGGGCCGAGATACGCAGTATTTT.

This sequence joins TRBV6-5 and TRBJ1-1; maybe TRBD1 (6 bases). The CDR3 contains 14 residues. V lost 8 bases and J lost 1, with 14 bases in between. Germline V CDR1 and CDR2: MNHEY, SVGAGI. DNA of the CDR3: TGTGCCAGCTCCCGAGGGGGAAAGAACACTGAAGCTTTCTTT. It translates to CASSRGGKNTEAFF.

V gene TRBV6-6 combines with J gene TRBJ1-1; TRBD1 aligns across 7 bases. CDR1 MNHNY and CDR2 SVGAGI come from the germline V gene (reference sequence). CDR3 length: 14 residues. V was pared by 4 bases and J by 1 base, with 3 bases of the junction left unmatched. CDR3 region: CASSLPGGNTEAFF. DNA for the CDR3: TGTGCCAGCAGTTTGCCAGGGGGGAACACTGAAGCTTTCTTT.

The chain uses TRBV6-1 and TRBJ2-1; 9 bases are shared with TRBD2. CDR3 length equals 16 residues. The V gene end was trimmed by 1 base and the J gene end by 9 bases; junction bases not matched to a gene: 10. From germline, CDR1 is MNHNS and CDR2 SASEGT. CDR3 residues: CASSEGWGGRVGEQFF. The DNA of the CDR3 is TGTGCCAGCAGTGAAGGATGGGGCGGGAGGGTTGGTGAGCAGTTCTTC.

This clone was seen just once. CDR3 amino acids: CSVTTGTTNEKLFF. CDR3 DNA: TGCAGCGTTACCACCGGGACAACTAATGAAAAACTGTTTTTT. The chain recombines TRBV29-1 with TRBJ1-4; no firm D call. CDR1 is SQVTM and CDR2 is ANQGSEA in the germline V gene. CDR3 length equals 14 residues. V shed 5 bases and J shed 0 bases, with 10 bases lying between them.

The rearrangement joins TRBV5-4 to TRBJ2-7, with TRBD1 matching over 7 bases. Germline V CDR1 and CDR2: SGHNT, YYREEE (reference sequence). With V trimmed by 0 bases and J by 1 base, 7 bases remained unmatched. The CDR3 consists of 16 residues. CDR3: CASSLGGTAISYEQYF. Written as DNA, the CDR3 is TGTGCCAGCAGCTTGGGGGGGACAGCGATATCCTACGAGCAGTACTTC.

This rearrangement joins TRBV7-9 to TRBJ1-2; D perhaps matches TRBD1 (5 bases). The CDR3 consists of 14 residues. Germline V gene sequence: CDR1 SEHNR, CDR2 FQNEAQ (reference sequence). V was pared by 6 bases and J by 2 bases, with 13 bases between. The CDR3 coding sequence is TGTGCCAGCAGTTCCAGGGCGATAAACTATGGCTACACCTTC. Translated: CASSSRAINYGYTF.

The V gene is TRBV6-1, the J gene TRBJ1-2, with D perhaps matching TRBD1 (6 bases). Trimming took off 3 bases at V and 1 base at J, with 15 bases between the two ends. This CDR3 region has 16 residues. Germline V lookup: CDR1 MNHNS, CDR2 SASEGT. The DNA for the CDR3 is TGTGCCAGCAGTGAGGGGGGGCTCTCCTTTAACTATGGCTACACCTTC. Amino acids: CASSEGGLSFNYGYTF.

The chain links TRBV2 to TRBJ2-1, with TRBD1 matching over 9 bases. This CDR3 contains 15 residues. Trimming at V came to 4 bases and at J to 0 bases, leaving 1 base not matched to a gene. CDR1 is SNHLY, CDR2 FYNNEI, per germline. CDR3 amino acids: CASSGGQGSYNEQFF. CDR3 coding DNA: TGTGCCAGCAGTGGGGGACAGGGCTCCTACAATGAGCAGTTCTTC.

This clone was detected only a few times. V and J are TRBV5-1 and TRBJ1-2, with unresolved D. Between the trimmed V and J ends, which lost 0 bases and 1 base, there was a span of 4 bases. Looked up from germline, CDR1 is SGHRS and CDR2 is YFSETQ. CDR3 length: 13 amino acids. CDR3 bases: TGCGCCAGCAGCTTGGCAGTTAACTATGGCTACACCTTC. Translation: CASSLAVNYGYTF.

The table lists this clone with a count of one. The chain joins TRBV5-8 to TRBJ1-5; weak D call: TRBD1 (6 bases). Looked up from germline, CDR1 is SGHTS and CDR2 is YDEGEE. This CDR3 is 15 amino acids long. Trimming stripped 0 bases from V and 6 bases from J, with 13 bases between. The CDR3 is CASSLVGPRGQPQHF. CDR3 DNA sequence: TGTGCCAGCAGCTTGGTTGGCCCCAGGGGTCAGCCCCAGCATTTT.

The chain recombines TRBV28 with TRBJ1-6; 7 nucleotides agree with TRBD1. Germline CDR1 reads MDHEN; CDR2 reads SYDVKM. The CDR3 loop spans 15 amino acids. Trimming cost V 6 bases and J 7 bases; bases outside gene matches: 9. CDR3 nucleotides: TGTGCCAGCAGGCCGGAGACAGGGACAAATTCACCCCTCCACTTT. This encodes CASRPETGTNSPLHF.

This clone was detected only once. The CDR3 here is CASSLVSGTNEKLFF. In DNA, the CDR3 is TGTGCCAGCAGCTTAGTGAGCGGAACTAATGAAAAACTGTTTTTT. The chain has TRBV7-9 and TRBJ1-4; D uncertain. The CDR3 sequence is 15 residues long. The V gene's germline CDR1 is SEHNR and CDR2 FQNEAQ (reference sequence). Trimming removed 1 base from V and 1 base from J, with 7 bases in between.

V and J are TRBV21-1 and TRBJ1-1. TRBV21-1 corresponds to a pseudogene. The CDR3 is made up of 15 amino acids. The CDR3 DNA is TGTGCCAGCAGCAAAGGCGGGGAGATGAACACTGAAGCTTTCTTT. Translating it yields CASSKGGEMNTEAFF.

Many counts were recorded for this clone. The gene calls are TRBV4-1 and TRBJ2-7, with a tentative D call TRBD1 (5 bases). The length of the CDR3 is 15 residues. Trimming left V 2 bases short and J 0 bases short, with 11 bases between. Looked up from germline, CDR1 is MGHRA and CDR2 is YSYEKL. This chain's CDR3 is CASSQSWGNSYEQYF. CDR3 bases: TGCGCCAGCAGCCAATCATGGGGCAACTCCTACGAGCAGTACTTC.

V gene TRBV19 combines with J gene TRBJ2-7; D is perhaps TRBD2 (6 bases). Germline V CDR1 and CDR2: LNHDA, SQIVND (reference sequence). The V gene lost 2 bases and the J gene lost 2 bases, with 13 bases spanning the gap. There are 15 residues in the CDR3. Here the CDR3 DNA reads TGTGCCAGTAGTATACACGGGACTGACCCCTACGAGCAGTACTTC. Translating it yields CASSIHGTDPYEQYF. Variable domain in full (rest from reference TRBV19 and TRBJ2-7): DGGITQSPKYLFRKEGQNVTLSCEQNLNHDAMYWYRQDPGQGLRLIYYSQIVNDFQKGDIAEGYSVSREKKESFPLTVTSAQKNPTAFYLCASSIHGTDPYEQYFGPGTRLTVT.

V usage is TRBV5-4 and J usage is TRBJ2-5; D perhaps matches TRBD1 (5 bases). CDR1 is SGHNT, CDR2 YYREEE, per germline (reference sequence). This CDR3 is 14 amino acids long. Trimming pared 4 bases from V and 1 base from J, leaving 11 bases between. The CDR3 bases are TGTGCCAGCAGCCCCGGACACCTCCAAGAGACCCAGTACTTC. Its protein is CASSPGHLQETQYF.

This clone has only one observation. The rearrangement uses TRBV7-2 and TRBJ1-5; D uncertain. V gave up 2 bases and J gave up 4 bases, with 12 bases separating them. The germline CDR1 and CDR2 sequences are SGHTA and FQGNSA. The CDR3 sequence is 15 residues long. The CDR3: CASSLRGSGNQPQHF. CDR3 bases: TGTGCCAGCAGCTTACGGGGATCGGGGAATCAGCCCCAGCATTTT.

The chain combines TRBV18 with TRBJ2-3; no clear D. CDR3 length equals 14 residues. Germline V CDR1 and CDR2: KGHSH, LQKENI. V was trimmed by 3 bases and J by 2 bases, leaving 9 bases between them. The CDR3 region has the DNA TGTGCCAGCTCACCTAAATTAAACACAGATACGCAGTATTTT. This codes for CASSPKLNTDTQYF.

The J gene is TRBJ2-5, the V gene TRBV30; TRBD2 agrees at 14 bases. V trimming: 2 bases; J trimming: 4 bases; junction bases outside the gene matches: 3. CDR1 and CDR2 (germline): GTSNPN, SVGIG (reference sequence). This CDR3 spans 15 amino acids. The CDR3 DNA is TGTGCCTGGAGTCGAGGGACTAGCGGGAGAGAGACCCAGTACTTC. Its translation is CAWSRGTSGRETQYF.

The chain joins TRBV9 to TRBJ1-1; weak D call: TRBD1 (5 bases). Trimming cost V 2 bases and J 5 bases, with 13 bases left between them. In germline, CDR1 is SGDLS, CDR2 YYNGEE. The CDR3 extends over 14 amino acids. The CDR3 coding sequence is TGTGCCAGCAGCGTGGACCCGGGGGGGACTGAAGCTTTCTTT. Translated, it gives CASSVDPGGTEAFF. Filled out from reference TRBV9 and TRBJ1-1, the complete variable domain reads DSGVTQTPKHLITATGQRVTLRCSPRSGDLSVYWYQQSLDQGLQFLIQYYNGEERAKGNILERFSAQQFPDLHSELNLSSLELGDSALYFCASSVDPGGTEAFFGQGTRLTVV.

The genes are TRBV5-1 and TRBJ2-7; D is undetermined. The V end lost 2 bases, the J end lost 12 bases, and 12 bases lay between the germline ends. The CDR3 runs to 11 residues. Per germline, CDR1 SGHRS and CDR2 YFSETQ. Here the CDR3 reads CASSLGSEAYF. The CDR3 region has the DNA TGCGCCAGCAGCTTAGGCAGCGAGGCGTACTTC. Drawing the rest from reference TRBV5-1 and TRBJ2-7, the complete variable domain is KAGVTQTPRYLIKTRGQQVTLSCSPISGHRSVSWYQQTPGQGLQFLFEYFSETQRNKGNFPGRFSGRQFSNSRSEMNVSTLELGDSALYLCASSLGSEAYFGPGTRLTVT.

This chain joins TRBV5-4 and TRBJ1-3, with TRBD1 as a possible D gene (6 bases). V shed 4 bases and J shed 0 bases, with 8 bases lying between them. This CDR3 has 14 residues. The germline V gene encodes CDR1 SGHNT and CDR2 YYREEE (reference sequence). This CDR3 reads CASSQTGSGNTIYF. The CDR3, as DNA: TGTGCCAGCAGCCAGACAGGCTCTGGAAACACCATATATTTT.

This chain connects TRBV20-1 to TRBJ1-2; D gene uncertain. Germline V gene lookup returns CDR1 DFQATT and CDR2 SNEGSKA (reference sequence). This CDR3 has 11 residues. Trimming removed 5 bases at V and 4 bases at J, with 8 bases between. CDR3 loop: CSALVFYGYTF. The CDR3 nucleotides read TGCAGTGCTCTTGTCTTCTATGGCTACACCTTC.

The J gene is TRBJ1-2, the V gene TRBV7-3, with D unresolved. Trimming left V 2 bases short and J 8 bases short, with 12 bases between. Germline-derived CDR1 and CDR2 are SGHTA and FQGTGA. The CDR3 is 13 residues long. Written as DNA, the CDR3 is TGTGCCAGCAGCTTAGATAATCTCAGGGGCTACACCTTC. It is translated as CASSLDNLRGYTF.

The gene calls are TRBV7-9 and TRBJ1-2, with D perhaps matching TRBD1 (5 bases). In germline, CDR1 is SEHNR, CDR2 FQNEAQ (reference sequence). The CDR3 is made up of 14 amino acids. V lost 1 base, J lost 5 bases, and 11 bases lay in between. CDR3 DNA sequence: TGTGCCAGCAGCTTAGAGGCAGGGCTATATGGCTACACCTTC. Its protein is CASSLEAGLYGYTF.